Detailed here is one T cell receptor (beta chain). Profiling relied on immunoSEQ multiplex PCR, and the TCRdb table lists in-frame clones only, not all of them. The table lists some 250,000 clones, over 75% of them singletons. The data originate from a study of Ad26.COV2.S vaccination and SARS-CoV-2 variants. Sample treatment: some 20 received Ad26.COV2.S at low or high dose, single or two shots; five or six received placebo; per-sample allocation not given. Sampling was done on day 63 after the first vaccine or placebo injection. The TCR sequence derives from a person between 18 and 59 years old who received the Ad26.COV2.S COVID-19 vaccine or a placebo. The input for sequencing was peripheral blood, taken in a trial of Ad26.COV2.S vaccine versus placebo.

This CDR3 reads CASSQDPGQGLTDEQFF. In DNA, the CDR3 is TGTGCCAGCAGCCAAGACCCGGGACAGGGTCTAACGGATGAGCAGTTCTTC. The chain employs TRBV4-2 and TRBJ2-1; 9 positions agree with TRBD1. Germline loops: CDR1 LGHNA, CDR2 YNFKEQ. This CDR3 has 17 amino acids. V dropped 0 bases and J dropped 8; count of bases not matched to a gene: 11.